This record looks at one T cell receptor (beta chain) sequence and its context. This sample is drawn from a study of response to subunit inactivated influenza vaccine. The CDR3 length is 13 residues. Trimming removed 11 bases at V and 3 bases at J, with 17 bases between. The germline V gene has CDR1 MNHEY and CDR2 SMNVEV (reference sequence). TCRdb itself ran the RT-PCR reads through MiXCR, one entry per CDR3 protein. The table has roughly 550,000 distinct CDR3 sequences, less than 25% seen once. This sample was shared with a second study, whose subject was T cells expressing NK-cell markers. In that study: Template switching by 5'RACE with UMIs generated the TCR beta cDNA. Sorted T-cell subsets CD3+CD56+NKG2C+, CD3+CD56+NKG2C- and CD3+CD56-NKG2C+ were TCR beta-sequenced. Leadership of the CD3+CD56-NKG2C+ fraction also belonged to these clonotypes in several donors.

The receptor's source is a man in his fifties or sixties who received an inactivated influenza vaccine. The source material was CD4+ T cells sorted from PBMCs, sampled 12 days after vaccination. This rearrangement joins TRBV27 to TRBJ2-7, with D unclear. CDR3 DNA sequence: TGTGCCTCCTGGCCGGGCAACTTCTACGAGCAGTACTTC. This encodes CASWPGNFYEQYF.